Each of the 6 T cell receptor beta chains below was sequenced from the same sample in a study of blood T cell repertoires in COVID-19. Profiled with immunoSEQ multiplex PCR; TCRdb holds only in-frame clones, not every one. Among roughly 120,000 clones listed, over 65% were seen once. The sample consisted of peripheral blood. The receptors were sampled from a man aged 30-40 years with acute or convalescent COVID-19.

The chain employs TRBV6-2 or TRBV6-3 and TRBJ2-7; TRBD1 matches 7 bases. V lost 4 bases to trimming and J lost 0 bases; unmatched junction nucleotides: 6. The CDR3 is 15 residues long. Germline V CDR1 and CDR2: MNHEY, SVGEGT. The DNA of the CDR3 is TGTGCCAGCAGTTCCGGACAGGCCAGCTCCTACGAGCAGTACTTC. Amino acid sequence: CASSSGQASSYEQYF.

V gene TRBV5-4 combines with J gene TRBJ2-1, with 8 bases identical to TRBD1. The CDR3 totals 13 residues. Germline trimming cut 4 bases from V and 10 bases from J; bases unmatched to any gene: 7. CDR1 and CDR2 from the germline V gene are SGHNT and YYREEE (reference sequence). CDR3 in amino acids: CASSQTGDGEQFF. The DNA of the CDR3 is TGTGCCAGCAGCCAGACAGGGGACGGAGAGCAGTTCTTC.

This clone was seen a handful of times. This chain uses TRBV9 with TRBJ2-7, with 10 bases that match TRBD1. Trimming took 3 bases from V and 4 from J; bases not matched to a gene: 4. This CDR3 comprises 14 residues. From germline, CDR1 is SGDLS and CDR2 YYNGEE. CDR3 residues: CASSGGQGGYEQYF. Written as DNA, the CDR3 is TGTGCCAGCAGCGGCGGACAGGGGGGGTACGAGCAGTACTTC.

Details on this clone: The same CDR3 also results from other DNA sequences found in this sample. V is TRBV6-1 and J is TRBJ2-3, with a weak D call TRBD1 (6 bases). CDR1 MNHNS and CDR2 SASEGT come from the germline V gene. Trimming left V 2 bases short and J 0 bases short, with 6 bases between. This CDR3 is built from 14 residues. CDR3 in amino acids: CASSEQGSTDTQYF. In DNA, the CDR3 is TGTGCCAGCAGTGAACAGGGGAGCACAGATACGCAGTATTTT.

V and J are TRBV6-2 or TRBV6-3 and TRBJ2-5; TRBD2 might be the D (5 bases). The CDR3 consists of 14 residues. V was clipped by 2 bases and J by 5 bases, with 12 bases between them. Germline V CDR1 and CDR2: MNHEY, SVGEGT. The CDR3 reads CASSYDYIGETQYF. CDR3 nucleotide sequence: TGTGCCAGCAGTTACGACTACATAGGCGAGACCCAGTACTTC.

This clone was observed a single time. CDR3 region: CATRGQGHYGYTF. DNA of the CDR3: TGTGCCACCAGGGGACAGGGGCACTATGGCTACACCTTC. This chain connects TRBV15 to TRBJ1-2, with 10 positions matching TRBD1. The CDR3 sequence is 13 residues long. Trimming at V came to 6 bases and at J to 3 bases, leaving 1 base not matched to a gene. CDR1 and CDR2 from the germline V gene are LNHNV and YYDKDF (reference sequence).